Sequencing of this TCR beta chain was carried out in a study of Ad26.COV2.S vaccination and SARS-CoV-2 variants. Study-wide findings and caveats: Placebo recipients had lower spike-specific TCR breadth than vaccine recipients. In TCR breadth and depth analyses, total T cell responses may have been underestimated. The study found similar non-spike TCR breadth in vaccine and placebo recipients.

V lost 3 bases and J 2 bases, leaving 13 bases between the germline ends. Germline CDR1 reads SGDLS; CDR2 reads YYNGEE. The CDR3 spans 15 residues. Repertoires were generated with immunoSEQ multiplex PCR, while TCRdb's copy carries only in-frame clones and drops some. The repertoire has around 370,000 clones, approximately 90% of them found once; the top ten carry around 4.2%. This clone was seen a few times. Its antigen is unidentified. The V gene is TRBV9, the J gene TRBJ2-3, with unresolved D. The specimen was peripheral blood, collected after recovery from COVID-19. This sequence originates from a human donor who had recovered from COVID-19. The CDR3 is CASSASPVHTDTQYF. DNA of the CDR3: TGTGCCAGCAGCGCGAGCCCAGTCCACACAGATACGCAGTATTTT.